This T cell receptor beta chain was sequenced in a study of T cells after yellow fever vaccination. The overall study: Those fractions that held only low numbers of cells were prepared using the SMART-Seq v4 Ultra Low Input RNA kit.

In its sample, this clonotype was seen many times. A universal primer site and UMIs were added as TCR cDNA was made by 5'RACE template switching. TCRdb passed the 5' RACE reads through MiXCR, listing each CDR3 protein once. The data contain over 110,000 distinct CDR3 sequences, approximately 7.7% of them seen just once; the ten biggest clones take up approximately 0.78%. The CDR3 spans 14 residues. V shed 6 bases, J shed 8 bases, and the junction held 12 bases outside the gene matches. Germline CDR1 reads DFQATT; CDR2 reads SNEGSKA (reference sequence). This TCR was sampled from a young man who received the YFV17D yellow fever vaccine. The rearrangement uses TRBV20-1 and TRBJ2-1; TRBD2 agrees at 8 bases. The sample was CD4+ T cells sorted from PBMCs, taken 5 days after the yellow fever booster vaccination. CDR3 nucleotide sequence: TGCAGTGCCAGTGCAGCCCGGGAGGGGGATGAGCAGTTCTTC. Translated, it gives CSASAAREGDEQFF.